The entry below gives a single TCR beta chain sequence along with its context. This entry belongs to a study of T cell responses to AZD1222 COVID-19 vaccine. V was cut by 1 base and J by 2 bases, with 12 bases left in between. This CDR3 contains 16 residues. Per the germline V gene, CDR1 is SGHRS and CDR2 is YFSETQ. Assay: immunoSEQ multiplex PCR; the TCRdb copy retains only in-frame clones and omits some. The data hold around 100,000 clones, with 93% observed a single time. The chain recombines TRBV5-1 with TRBJ2-2; D gene unclear. The clonotype originates from an adult in good health. The sample consisted of peripheral blood, taken on day 0 of AZD1222 vaccination. The DNA for the CDR3 is TGCGCCAGCAGCTTGCTCGCAGGTGGTAACACCGGGGAGCTGTTTTTT. This sequence encodes CASSLLAGGNTGELFF.